The clone carrying this TCR beta chain showed up just a few times. This entry belongs to a study of blood T cell repertoires in COVID-19. In the study's own analysis: Quantification of nucleated cells was approximated via reference gene primer amplification. Sequencing used immunoSEQ multiplex PCR; TCRdb keeps in-frame clones, though not all of them. That table furnishes V, J and clone size, whereas the DNA furnished D and trimming. The sample records fewer than 85,000 clones, 82% being singletons. This receptor was obtained from an older woman with acute or convalescent COVID-19. What was sequenced was peripheral blood.

The CDR3 DNA reads TGTGCCAGCAGTGAATCGGGGGTTTGGGGCTACACCTTC. Protein product: CASSESGVWGYTF. The V call is TRBV2, the J call TRBJ1-2, with TRBD1 as a possible D gene (5 bases). CDR1 and CDR2 from the germline V gene are SNHLY and FYNNEI. The CDR3 consists of 13 residues. V was shortened by 2 bases and J by 8 bases, with 12 bases between the two germline ends.